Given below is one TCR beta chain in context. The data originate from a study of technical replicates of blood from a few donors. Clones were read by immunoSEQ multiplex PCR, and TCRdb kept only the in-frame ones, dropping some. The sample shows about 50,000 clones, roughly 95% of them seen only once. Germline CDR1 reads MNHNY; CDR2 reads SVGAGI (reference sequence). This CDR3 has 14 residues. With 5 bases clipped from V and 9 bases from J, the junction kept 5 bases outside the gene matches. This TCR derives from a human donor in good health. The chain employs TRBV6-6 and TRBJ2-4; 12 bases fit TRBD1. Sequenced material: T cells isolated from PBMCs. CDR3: CASSEGQGALIQYF. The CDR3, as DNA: TGTGCCAGCAGTGAGGGACAGGGGGCTCTCATTCAGTACTTC.